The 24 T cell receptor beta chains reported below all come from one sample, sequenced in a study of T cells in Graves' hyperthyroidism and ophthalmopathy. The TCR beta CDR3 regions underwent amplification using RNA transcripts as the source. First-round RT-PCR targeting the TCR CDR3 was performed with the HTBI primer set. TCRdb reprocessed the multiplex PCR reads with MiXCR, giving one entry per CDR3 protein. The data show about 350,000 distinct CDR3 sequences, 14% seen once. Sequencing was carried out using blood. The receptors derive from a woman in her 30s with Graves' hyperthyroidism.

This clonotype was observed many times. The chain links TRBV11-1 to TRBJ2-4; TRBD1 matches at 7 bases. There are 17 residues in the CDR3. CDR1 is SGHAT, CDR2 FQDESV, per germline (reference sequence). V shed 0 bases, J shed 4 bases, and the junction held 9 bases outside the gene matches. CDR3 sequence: CASSLARDSDQKNIQYF. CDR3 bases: TGTGCCAGCAGCTTAGCAAGGGACAGCGACCAAAAAAACATTCAGTACTTC.

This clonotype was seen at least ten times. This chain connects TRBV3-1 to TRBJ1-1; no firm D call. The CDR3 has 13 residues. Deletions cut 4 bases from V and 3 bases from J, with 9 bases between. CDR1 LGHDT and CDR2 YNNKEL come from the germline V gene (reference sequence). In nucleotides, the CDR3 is TGTGCCAGCAGCCCTACCCGGGACACTGAAGCTTTCTTT. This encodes CASSPTRDTEAFF.

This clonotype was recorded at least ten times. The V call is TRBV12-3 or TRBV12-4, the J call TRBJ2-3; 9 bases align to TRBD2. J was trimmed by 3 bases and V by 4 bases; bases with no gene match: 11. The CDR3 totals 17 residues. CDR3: CASSSRGGRAETDTQYF. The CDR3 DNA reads TGTGCCAGCAGTTCTCGTGGCGGGAGGGCCGAAACAGATACGCAGTATTTT.

CDR3 bases: TGTGCCAGCAGTGTAAGACAACTACCTAATGAAAAACTGTTTTTT. Translating it yields CASSVRQLPNEKLFF. The gene calls are TRBV6-1 and TRBJ1-4; D is undetermined. The CDR3 totals 15 residues. Germline V gives CDR1 MNHNS, CDR2 SASEGT. Deletions cut 4 bases from V and 3 bases from J, with 12 bases between.

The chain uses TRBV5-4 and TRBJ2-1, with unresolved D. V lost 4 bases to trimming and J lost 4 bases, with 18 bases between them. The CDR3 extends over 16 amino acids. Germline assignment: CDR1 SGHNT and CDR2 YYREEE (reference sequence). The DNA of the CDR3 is TGTGCCAGCAGCCCCTCCGGCGGCACCCATTACAATGAGCAGTTCTTC. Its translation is CASSPSGGTHYNEQFF.

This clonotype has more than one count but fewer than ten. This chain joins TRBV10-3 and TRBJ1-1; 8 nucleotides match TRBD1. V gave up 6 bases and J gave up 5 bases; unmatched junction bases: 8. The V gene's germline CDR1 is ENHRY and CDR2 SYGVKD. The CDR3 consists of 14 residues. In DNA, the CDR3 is TGTGCCATCAGGGTTGACAGGGGCAATACTGAAGCTTTCTTT. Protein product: CAIRVDRGNTEAFF.

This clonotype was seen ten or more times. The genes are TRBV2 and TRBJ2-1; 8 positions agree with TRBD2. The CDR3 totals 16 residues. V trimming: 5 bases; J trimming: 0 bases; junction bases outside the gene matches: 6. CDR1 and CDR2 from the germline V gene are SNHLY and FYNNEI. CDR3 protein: CASSLIAGSSYNEQFF. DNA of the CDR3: TGTGCCAGCAGTTTAATAGCGGGGAGCTCCTACAATGAGCAGTTCTTC.

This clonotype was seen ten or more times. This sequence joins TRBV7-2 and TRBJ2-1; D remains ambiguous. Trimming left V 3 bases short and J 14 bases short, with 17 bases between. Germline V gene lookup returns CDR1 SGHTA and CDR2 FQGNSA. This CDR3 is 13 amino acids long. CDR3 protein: CASSLPETQWKFF. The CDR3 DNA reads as TGTGCCAGCAGCTTGCCGGAGACCCAATGGAAGTTCTTC.

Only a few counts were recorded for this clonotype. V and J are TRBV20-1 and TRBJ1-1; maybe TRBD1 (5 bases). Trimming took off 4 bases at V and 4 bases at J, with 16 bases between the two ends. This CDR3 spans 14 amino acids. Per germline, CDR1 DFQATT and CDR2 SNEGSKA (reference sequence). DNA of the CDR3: TGCAGTGCTACGTCCGTGGAGGGACTCACTGAAGCTTTCTTT. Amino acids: CSATSVEGLTEAFF.

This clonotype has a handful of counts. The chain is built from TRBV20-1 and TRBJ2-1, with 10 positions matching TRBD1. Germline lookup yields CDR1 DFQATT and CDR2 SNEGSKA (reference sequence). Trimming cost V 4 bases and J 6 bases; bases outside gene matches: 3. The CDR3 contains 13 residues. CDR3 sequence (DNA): TGCAGTGCTACGGGACAGGGGATCAATGAGCAGTTCTTC. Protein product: CSATGQGINEQFF.

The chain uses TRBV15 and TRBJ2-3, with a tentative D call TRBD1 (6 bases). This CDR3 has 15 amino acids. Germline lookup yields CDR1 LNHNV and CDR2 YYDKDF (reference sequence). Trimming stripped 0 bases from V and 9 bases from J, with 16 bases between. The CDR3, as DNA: TGTGCCACCAGCAGAGAGGGGGCGCCGGTGGTAACGCAGTATTTT. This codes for CATSREGAPVVTQYF.

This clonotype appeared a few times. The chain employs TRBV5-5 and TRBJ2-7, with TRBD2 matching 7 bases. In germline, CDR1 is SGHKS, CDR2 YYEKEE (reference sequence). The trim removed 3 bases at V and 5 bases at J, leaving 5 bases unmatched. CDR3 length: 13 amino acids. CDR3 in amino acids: CASSWGLLNEQYF. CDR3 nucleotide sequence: TGTGCCAGCAGCTGGGGACTACTCAACGAGCAGTACTTC.

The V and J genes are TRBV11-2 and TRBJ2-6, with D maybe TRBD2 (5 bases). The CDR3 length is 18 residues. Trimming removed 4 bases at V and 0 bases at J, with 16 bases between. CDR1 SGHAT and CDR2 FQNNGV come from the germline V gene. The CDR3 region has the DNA TGTGCCAGCAGCTCCAGAGGGAATGCCTACTCTGGGGCCAACGTCCTGACTTTC. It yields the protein CASSSRGNAYSGANVLTF.

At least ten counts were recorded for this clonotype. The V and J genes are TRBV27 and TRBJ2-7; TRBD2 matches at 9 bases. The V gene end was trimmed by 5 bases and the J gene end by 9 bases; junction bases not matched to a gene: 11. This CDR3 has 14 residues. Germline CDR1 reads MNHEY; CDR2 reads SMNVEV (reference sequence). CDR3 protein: CASSPDRLAEGQYF. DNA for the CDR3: TGTGCCAGCAGTCCCGACAGACTAGCGGAGGGGCAGTACTTC.

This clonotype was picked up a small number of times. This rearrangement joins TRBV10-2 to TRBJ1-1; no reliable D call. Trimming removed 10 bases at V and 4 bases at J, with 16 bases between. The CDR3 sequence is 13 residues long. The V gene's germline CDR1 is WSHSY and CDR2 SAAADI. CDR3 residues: CATLLGGGTEAFF. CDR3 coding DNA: TGCGCCACCCTCTTAGGTGGTGGCACTGAAGCTTTCTTT.

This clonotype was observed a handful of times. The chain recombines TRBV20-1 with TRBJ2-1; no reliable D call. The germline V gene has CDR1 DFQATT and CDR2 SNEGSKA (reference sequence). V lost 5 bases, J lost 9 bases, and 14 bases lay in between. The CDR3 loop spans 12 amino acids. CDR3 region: CSARQDRIEQFF. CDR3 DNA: TGCAGTGCTCGTCAGGACCGGATTGAGCAGTTCTTC.

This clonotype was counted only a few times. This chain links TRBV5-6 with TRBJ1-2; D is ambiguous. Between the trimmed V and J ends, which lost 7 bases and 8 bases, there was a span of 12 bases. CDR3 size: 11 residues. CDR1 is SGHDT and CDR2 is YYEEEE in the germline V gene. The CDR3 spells CASRTDGGYTF. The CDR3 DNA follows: TGTGCCAGCCGAACTGACGGAGGCTACACCTTC.

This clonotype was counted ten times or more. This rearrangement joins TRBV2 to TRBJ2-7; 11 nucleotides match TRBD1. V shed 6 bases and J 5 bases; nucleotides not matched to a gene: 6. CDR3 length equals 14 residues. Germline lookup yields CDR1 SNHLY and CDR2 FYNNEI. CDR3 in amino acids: CASSPGQGVDEQYF. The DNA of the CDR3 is TGTGCCAGCAGCCCGGGACAGGGGGTCGACGAGCAGTACTTC.

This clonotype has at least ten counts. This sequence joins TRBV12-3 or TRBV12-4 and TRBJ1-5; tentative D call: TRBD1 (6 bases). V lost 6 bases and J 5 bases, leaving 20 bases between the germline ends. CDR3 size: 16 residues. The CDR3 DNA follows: TGTGCCAGCAGCCCTCTTAGCACAGGGATTTATCAGCCCCAGCATTTT. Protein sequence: CASSPLSTGIYQPQHF.

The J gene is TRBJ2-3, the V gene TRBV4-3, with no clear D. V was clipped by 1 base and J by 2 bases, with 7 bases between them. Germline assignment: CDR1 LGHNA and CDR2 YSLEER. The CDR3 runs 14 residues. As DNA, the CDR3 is TGCGCCAGCAGCCAAGCAGTCAACACAGATACGCAGTATTTT. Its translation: CASSQAVNTDTQYF.

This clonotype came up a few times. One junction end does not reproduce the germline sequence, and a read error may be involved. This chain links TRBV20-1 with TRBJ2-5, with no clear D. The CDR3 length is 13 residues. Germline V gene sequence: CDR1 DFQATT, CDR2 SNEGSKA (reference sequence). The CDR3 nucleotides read TGCAGTGCCAGAGAGCCCGGGTCGGAGACCCAGTACTTC. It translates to CSAREPGSETQYF.

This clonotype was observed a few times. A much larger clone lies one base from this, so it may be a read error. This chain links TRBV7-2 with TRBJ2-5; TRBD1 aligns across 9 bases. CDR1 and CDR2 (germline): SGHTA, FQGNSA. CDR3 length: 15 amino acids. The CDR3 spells CVSSLATGGSETQYF. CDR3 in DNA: TGTGTCAGCAGCTTAGCCACAGGGGGCTCGGAGACCCAGTACTTC.

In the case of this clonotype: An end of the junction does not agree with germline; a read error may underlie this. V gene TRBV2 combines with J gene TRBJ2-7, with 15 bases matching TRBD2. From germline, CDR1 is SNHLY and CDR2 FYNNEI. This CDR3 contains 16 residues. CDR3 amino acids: CARIPGLAGGSYEQHF. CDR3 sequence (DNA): TGTGCCAGGATCCCGGGACTAGCGGGAGGTTCCTACGAGCAGCACTTC.

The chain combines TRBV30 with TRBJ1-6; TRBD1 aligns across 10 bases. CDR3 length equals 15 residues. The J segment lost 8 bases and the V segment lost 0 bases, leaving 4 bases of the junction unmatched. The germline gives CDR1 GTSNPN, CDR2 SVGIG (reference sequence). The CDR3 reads CAWSVRTGGYSPLHF. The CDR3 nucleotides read TGTGCCTGGAGTGTAAGGACAGGGGGTTATTCACCCCTCCACTTT.